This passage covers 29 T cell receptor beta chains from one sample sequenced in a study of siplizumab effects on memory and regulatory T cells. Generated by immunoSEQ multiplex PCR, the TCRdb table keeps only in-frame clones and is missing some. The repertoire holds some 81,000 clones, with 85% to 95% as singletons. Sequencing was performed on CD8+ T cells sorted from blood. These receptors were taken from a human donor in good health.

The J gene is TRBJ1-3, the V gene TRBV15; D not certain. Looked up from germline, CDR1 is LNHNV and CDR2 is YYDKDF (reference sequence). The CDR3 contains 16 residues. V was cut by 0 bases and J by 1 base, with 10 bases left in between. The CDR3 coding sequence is TGTGCCACCAGCAGAGATCGGTCGGGGTCTGGAAACACCATATATTTT. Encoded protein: CATSRDRSGSGNTIYF.

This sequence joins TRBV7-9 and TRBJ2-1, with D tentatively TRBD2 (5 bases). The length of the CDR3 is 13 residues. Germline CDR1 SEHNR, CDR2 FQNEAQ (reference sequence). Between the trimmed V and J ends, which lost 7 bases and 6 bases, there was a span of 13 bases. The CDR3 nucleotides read TGTGCCAGCACCAACTCACGGGGCAATGAGCAGTTCTTC. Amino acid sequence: CASTNSRGNEQFF.

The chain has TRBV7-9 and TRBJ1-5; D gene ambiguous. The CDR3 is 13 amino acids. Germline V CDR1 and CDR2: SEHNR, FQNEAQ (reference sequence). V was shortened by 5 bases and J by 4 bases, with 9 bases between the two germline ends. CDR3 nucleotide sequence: TGTGCCAGCAGCCCTGAAGGGAATCAGCCCCAGCATTTT. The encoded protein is CASSPEGNQPQHF.

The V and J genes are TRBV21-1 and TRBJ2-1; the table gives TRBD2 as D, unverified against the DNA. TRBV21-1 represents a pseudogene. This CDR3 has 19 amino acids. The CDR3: CASSTWRTSGSKSYNEQFF. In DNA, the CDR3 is TGTGCCAGCAGCACCTGGAGGACTAGCGGGAGCAAATCCTACAATGAGCAGTTCTTC.

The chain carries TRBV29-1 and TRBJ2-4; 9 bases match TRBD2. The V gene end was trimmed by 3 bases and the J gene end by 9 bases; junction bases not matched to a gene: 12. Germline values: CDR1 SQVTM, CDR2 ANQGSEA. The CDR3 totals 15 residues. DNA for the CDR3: TGCAGCGTTGAGAGGGCGGGAGGGCCCCGAGGCATTCAGTACTTC. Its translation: CSVERAGGPRGIQYF.

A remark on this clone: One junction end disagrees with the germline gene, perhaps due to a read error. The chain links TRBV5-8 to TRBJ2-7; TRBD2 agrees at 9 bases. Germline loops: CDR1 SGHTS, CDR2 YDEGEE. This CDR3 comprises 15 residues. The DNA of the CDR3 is TGTGCCAGCAGCTTGCCTAGCGGGGCACCCTACGAGCAGTGCTTC. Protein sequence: CASSLPSGAPYEQCF.

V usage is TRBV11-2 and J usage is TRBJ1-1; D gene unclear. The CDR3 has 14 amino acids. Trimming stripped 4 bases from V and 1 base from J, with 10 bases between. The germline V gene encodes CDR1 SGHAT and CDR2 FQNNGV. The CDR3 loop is CASSSKDWNTEAFF. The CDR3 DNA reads TGTGCCAGCAGCTCGAAAGACTGGAACACTGAAGCTTTCTTT.

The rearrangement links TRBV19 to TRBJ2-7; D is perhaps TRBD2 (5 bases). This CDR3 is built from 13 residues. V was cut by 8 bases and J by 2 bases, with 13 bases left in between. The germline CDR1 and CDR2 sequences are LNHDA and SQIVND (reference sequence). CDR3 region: CASGSGLAYEQYF. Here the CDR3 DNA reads TGTGCCAGTGGCAGTGGACTTGCCTACGAGCAGTACTTC.

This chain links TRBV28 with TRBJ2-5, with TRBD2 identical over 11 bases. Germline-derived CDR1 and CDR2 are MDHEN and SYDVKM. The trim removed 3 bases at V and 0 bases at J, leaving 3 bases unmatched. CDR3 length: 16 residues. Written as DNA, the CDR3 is TGTGCCAGCAGTTTTTTAGCGGGAGGGTACCAAGAGACCCAGTACTTC. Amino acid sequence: CASSFLAGGYQETQYF. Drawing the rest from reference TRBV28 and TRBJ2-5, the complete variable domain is DVKVTQSSRYLVKRTGEKVFLECVQDMDHENMFWYRQDPGLGLRLIYFSYDVKMKEKGDIPEGYSVSREKKERFSLILESASTNQTSMYLCASSFLAGGYQETQYFGPGTRLLVL.

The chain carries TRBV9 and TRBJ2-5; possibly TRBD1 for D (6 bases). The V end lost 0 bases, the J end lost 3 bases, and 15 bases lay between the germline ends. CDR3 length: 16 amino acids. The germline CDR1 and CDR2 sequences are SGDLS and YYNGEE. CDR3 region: CASSVGLGQAKETQYF. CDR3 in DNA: TGTGCCAGCAGCGTAGGTTTGGGACAAGCAAAAGAGACCCAGTACTTC.

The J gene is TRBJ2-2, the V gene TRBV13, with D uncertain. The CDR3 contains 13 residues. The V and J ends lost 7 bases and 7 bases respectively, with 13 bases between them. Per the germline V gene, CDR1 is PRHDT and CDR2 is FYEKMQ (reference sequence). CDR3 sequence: CASTLGWSGELFF. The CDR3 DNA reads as TGTGCCAGCACCCTCGGGTGGAGCGGGGAGCTGTTTTTT.

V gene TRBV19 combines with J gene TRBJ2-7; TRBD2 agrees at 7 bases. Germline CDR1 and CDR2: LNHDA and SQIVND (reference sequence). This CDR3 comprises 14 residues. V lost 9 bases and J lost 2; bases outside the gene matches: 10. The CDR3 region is CASTTGTNTYEQYF. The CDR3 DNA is TGTGCCAGCACAACCGGGACTAACACCTACGAGCAGTACTTC.

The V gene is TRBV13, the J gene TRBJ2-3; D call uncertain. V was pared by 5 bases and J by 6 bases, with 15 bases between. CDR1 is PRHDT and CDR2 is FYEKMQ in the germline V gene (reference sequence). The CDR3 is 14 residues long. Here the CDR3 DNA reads TGTGCCAGCAGCAAGACTCGGCTGGTTGATACGCAGTATTTT. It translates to CASSKTRLVDTQYF.

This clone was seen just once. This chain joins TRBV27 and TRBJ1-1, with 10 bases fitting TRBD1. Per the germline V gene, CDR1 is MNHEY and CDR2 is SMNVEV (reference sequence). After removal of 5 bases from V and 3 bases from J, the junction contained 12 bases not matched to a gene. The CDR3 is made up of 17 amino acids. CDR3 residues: CASSPIWTGGRDTEAFF. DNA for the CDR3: TGTGCCAGCAGTCCCATTTGGACAGGGGGTAGGGACACTGAAGCTTTCTTT.

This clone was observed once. The chain's CDR3 is CASSYRDATTGELFF. CDR3 bases: TGTGCCAGCAGCTACCGGGACGCCACCACCGGGGAGCTGTTTTTT. This rearrangement joins TRBV2 to TRBJ2-2, with D perhaps assigned TRBD1 or TRBD2 (5 bases each). Trimming shortened V by 6 bases and J by 4 bases, and 15 bases separated the two germline ends. The CDR3 totals 15 residues. The germline CDR1 and CDR2 sequences are SNHLY and FYNNEI.

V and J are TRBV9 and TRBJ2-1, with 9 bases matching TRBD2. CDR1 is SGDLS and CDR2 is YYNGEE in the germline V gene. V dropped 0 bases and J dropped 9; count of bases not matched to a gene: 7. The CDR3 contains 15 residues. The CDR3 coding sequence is TGTGCCAGCAGCGTAGAGGAGGCTAGCGGGATTGAGCAGTTCTTC. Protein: CASSVEEASGIEQFF. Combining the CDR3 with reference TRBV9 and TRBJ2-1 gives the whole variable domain DSGVTQTPKHLITATGQRVTLRCSPRSGDLSVYWYQQSLDQGLQFLIQYYNGEERAKGNILERFSAQQFPDLHSELNLSSLELGDSALYFCASSVEEASGIEQFFGPGTRLTVL.

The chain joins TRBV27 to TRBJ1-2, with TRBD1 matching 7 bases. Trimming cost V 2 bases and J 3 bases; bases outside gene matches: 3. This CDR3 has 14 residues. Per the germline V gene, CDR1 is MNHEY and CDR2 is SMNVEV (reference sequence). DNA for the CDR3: TGTGCCAGCAGTTTAAGACAGGGCTACTATGGCTACACCTTC. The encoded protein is CASSLRQGYYGYTF.

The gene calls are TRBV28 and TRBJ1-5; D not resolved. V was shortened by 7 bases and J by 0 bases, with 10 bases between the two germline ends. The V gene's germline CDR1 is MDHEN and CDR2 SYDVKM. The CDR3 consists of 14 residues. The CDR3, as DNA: TGTGCCAGCATTTATATGAATAGCAATCAGCCCCAGCATTTT. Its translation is CASIYMNSNQPQHF. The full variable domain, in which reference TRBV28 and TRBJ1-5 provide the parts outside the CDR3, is DVKVTQSSRYLVKRTGEKVFLECVQDMDHENMFWYRQDPGLGLRLIYFSYDVKMKEKGDIPEGYSVSREKKERFSLILESASTNQTSMYLCASIYMNSNQPQHFGDGTRLSIL.

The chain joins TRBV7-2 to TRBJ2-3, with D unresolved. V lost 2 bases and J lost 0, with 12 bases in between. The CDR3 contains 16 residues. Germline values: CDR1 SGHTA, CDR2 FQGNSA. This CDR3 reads CASSLLAVFSTDTQYF. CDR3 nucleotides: TGTGCCAGCAGCTTACTTGCGGTATTTAGCACAGATACGCAGTATTTT. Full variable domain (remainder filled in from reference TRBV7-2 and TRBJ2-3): GAGVSQSPSNKVTEKGKDVELRCDPISGHTALYWYRQSLGQGLEFLIYFQGNSAPDKSGLPSDRFSAERTGGSVSTLTIQRTQQEDSAVYLCASSLLAVFSTDTQYFGPGTRLTVL.

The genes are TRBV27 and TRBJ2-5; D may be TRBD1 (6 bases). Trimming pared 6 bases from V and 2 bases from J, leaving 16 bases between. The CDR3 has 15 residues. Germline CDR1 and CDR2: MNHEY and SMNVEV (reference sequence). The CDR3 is CASRPRDMGQETQYF. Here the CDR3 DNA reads TGTGCCAGCAGGCCCCGGGACATGGGACAAGAGACCCAGTACTTC.

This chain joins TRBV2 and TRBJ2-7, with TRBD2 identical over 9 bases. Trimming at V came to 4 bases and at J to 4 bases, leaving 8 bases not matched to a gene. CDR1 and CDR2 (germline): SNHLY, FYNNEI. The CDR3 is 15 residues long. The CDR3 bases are TGTGCCAGCAGTGTAGGTAGCGGGGGTCGATACGAGCAGTACTTC. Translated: CASSVGSGGRYEQYF.

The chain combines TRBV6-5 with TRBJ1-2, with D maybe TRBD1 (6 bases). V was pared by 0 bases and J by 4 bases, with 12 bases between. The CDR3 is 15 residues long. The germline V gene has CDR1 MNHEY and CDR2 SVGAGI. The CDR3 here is CASSYSGGRGYGYTF. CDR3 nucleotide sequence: TGTGCCAGCAGTTACTCGGGGGGCAGAGGCTATGGCTACACCTTC.

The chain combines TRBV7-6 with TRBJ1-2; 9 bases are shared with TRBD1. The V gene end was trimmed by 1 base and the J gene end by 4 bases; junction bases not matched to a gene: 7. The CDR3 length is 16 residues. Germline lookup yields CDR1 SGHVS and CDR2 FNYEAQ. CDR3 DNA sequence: TGTGCCAGCAGCTTAGGGCCCCAACAGGGGGCCTATGGCTACACCTTC. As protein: CASSLGPQQGAYGYTF.

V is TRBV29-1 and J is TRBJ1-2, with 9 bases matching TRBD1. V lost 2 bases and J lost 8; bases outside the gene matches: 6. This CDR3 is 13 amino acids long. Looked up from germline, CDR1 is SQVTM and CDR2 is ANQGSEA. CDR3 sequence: CSVETGGAEGYTF. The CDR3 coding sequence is TGCAGCGTTGAAACAGGGGGCGCGGAGGGCTACACCTTC.

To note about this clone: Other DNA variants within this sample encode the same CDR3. CDR3 residues: CASSIGAGGTYEQYF. As DNA, the CDR3 is TGTGCCAGTAGTATTGGGGCAGGGGGCACCTACGAGCAGTACTTC. The V call is TRBV19, the J call TRBJ2-7; TRBD1 agrees at 8 bases. The junction had 6 bases not matched to a gene; V was cut back by 3 bases and J by 2 bases. This CDR3 spans 15 amino acids. The germline V gene has CDR1 LNHDA and CDR2 SQIVND (reference sequence).

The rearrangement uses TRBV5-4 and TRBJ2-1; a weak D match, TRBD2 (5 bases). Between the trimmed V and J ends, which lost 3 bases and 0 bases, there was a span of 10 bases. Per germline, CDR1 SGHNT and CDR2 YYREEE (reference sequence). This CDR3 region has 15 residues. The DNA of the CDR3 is TGTGCCAGCAGCTCCTATAGCGTCTCCTACAATGAGCAGTTCTTC. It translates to CASSSYSVSYNEQFF.

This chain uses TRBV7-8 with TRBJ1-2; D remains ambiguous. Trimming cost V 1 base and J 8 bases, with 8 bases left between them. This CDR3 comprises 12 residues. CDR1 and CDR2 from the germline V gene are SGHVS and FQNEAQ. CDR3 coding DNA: TGTGCCAGCAGCTTAGGAAATAAGGGCTACACCTTC. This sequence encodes CASSLGNKGYTF.

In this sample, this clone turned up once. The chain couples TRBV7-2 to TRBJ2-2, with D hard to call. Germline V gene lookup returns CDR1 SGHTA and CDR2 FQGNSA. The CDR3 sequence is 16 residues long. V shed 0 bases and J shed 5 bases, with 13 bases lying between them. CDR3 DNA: TGTGCCAGCAGCTTAGCTGTCGGACGGTTGACCGGGGAGCTGTTTTTT. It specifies CASSLAVGRLTGELFF.

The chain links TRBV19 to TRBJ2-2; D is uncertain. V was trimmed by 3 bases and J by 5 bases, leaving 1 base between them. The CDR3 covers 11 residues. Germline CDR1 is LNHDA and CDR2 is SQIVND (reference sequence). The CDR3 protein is CASSITGELFF. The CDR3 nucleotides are TGTGCCAGTAGTATTACCGGGGAGCTGTTTTTT.